This entry lists 5 T cell receptor beta chains sequenced from one sample in a study of OX40 agonist ivuxolimab in advanced cancers. Here immunoSEQ multiplex PCR was the method, and the copy in TCRdb shows in-frame clones only, minus some. This sample carries under 80,000 clones, 80% to 95% of them seen once, and the ten largest clones take 0.32%. The sequenced sample was CD4+ or CD8+ T cells sorted from blood, obtained in a trial of the OX40 agonist ivuxolimab. The receptors were gathered from an adult with an advanced solid tumor such as melanoma, head and neck, liver or kidney cancer.

Written as DNA, the CDR3 is TGCGCCAGCAGAAGTAGCGGGGGTTTCCACGAGCAGTACTTC. This codes for CASRSSGGFHEQYF. The genes are TRBV5-1 and TRBJ2-7, with 9 bases identical to TRBD2. The CDR3 contains 14 residues. V gave up 5 bases and J gave up 5 bases; unmatched junction bases: 8. Germline V gene lookup returns CDR1 SGHRS and CDR2 YFSETQ. Full variable domain (remainder filled in from reference TRBV5-1 and TRBJ2-7): KAGVTQTPRYLIKTRGQQVTLSCSPISGHRSVSWYQQTPGQGLQFLFEYFSETQRNKGNFPGRFSGRQFSNSRSEMNVSTLELGDSALYLCASRSSGGFHEQYFGPGTRLTVT.

J is TRBJ2-5 and V is TRBV13, with 9 bases that match TRBD1. CDR1 and CDR2 (germline): PRHDT, FYEKMQ (reference sequence). CDR3 size: 15 residues. With V trimmed by 2 bases and J by 4 bases, 5 bases remained unmatched. CDR3 DNA: TGTGCCAGCAGCTTAAGGGACAGGGTAGGAGAGACCCAGTACTTC. Amino acids: CASSLRDRVGETQYF.

The chain recombines TRBV28 with TRBJ2-7; TRBD2 aligns across 10 bases. The CDR3 is 15 residues long. The germline gives CDR1 MDHEN, CDR2 SYDVKM. V shed 3 bases, J shed 6 bases, and the junction held 8 bases outside the gene matches. The CDR3 is CASSFDSSGSSEQYF. CDR3 bases: TGTGCCAGCAGTTTTGATTCTAGCGGGAGTAGCGAGCAGTACTTC.

This chain links TRBV5-1 with TRBJ1-3; D uncertain. V was shortened by 0 bases and J by 0 bases, with 7 bases between the two germline ends. In germline, CDR1 is SGHRS, CDR2 YFSETQ. This CDR3 is 15 amino acids long. Here the CDR3 DNA reads TGCGCCAGCAGCTTGGTTGGGAACTCTGGAAACACCATATATTTT. This translates into CASSLVGNSGNTIYF.

The chain is built from TRBV11-3 and TRBJ1-1; D uncertain. The CDR3 is made up of 14 amino acids. From germline, CDR1 is SGHNT and CDR2 YENEEA. V was trimmed by 0 bases and J by 1 base, leaving 6 bases between them. The CDR3: CASSLDGPNTEAFF. The CDR3 coding sequence is TGTGCCAGCAGCTTAGACGGACCGAACACTGAAGCTTTCTTT.